Each of the 29 T cell receptor beta chains below was sequenced from the same sample in a study of metastatic and nonmetastatic thyroid tumors (dated by TCRdb to 2018 to 2020). Receptors were amplified or captured by PCR. Sequencing was performed on an Illumina HiSeq 4000. The public sequencing data were trimmed at Q25 with fastp and processed into clonotypes with MiXCR by TCRdb, which kept only in-frame beta chains. Recorded for this sample are fewer than 12,000 clones; under 30% of them occurred a single time. Of the sample, over 9.5% falls within the top ten clones. None of the patients had been given any treatment before thyroid surgery. Sequencing was carried out using tumor tissue. All receptors come from a male donor with papillary thyroid cancer or a benign thyroid nodule (not recorded which). Some clones in this sample may be carry-over from other donors' samples.

There are a few counts of this clone. The chain carries TRBV25-1 and TRBJ2-7, with D unclear. The germline V and J ends were trimmed by 5 bases and 2 bases, with 13 bases remaining between them. Germline V gives CDR1 MGHDK, CDR2 SYGVNS. CDR3 length equals 14 residues. CDR3 sequence reads: CASSSLLSAYEQYV. In nucleotides, the CDR3 is TGTGCCAGCAGTTCCCTGCTATCGGCCTACGAGCAGTACGTC.

This clone is labeled as medium-sized. CDR3 region: CASSILMDLRNTEAFF. The CDR3 DNA reads as TGTGCCAGTAGTATCCTGATGGACCTAAGGAACACTGAAGCTTTCTTT. The V call is TRBV19, the J call TRBJ1-1, with D unresolved. Germline-derived CDR1 and CDR2 are LNHDA and SQIVND (reference sequence). Trimming took 3 bases from V and 1 from J, leaving 15 bases between them. The CDR3 spans 16 residues.

The chain employs TRBV28 and TRBJ2-5, with D perhaps TRBD1 or TRBD2 (6 bases each). Germline V gene lookup returns CDR1 MDHEN and CDR2 SYDVKM. The ends were cut back, 6 bases at V and 4 bases at J, with 24 bases in the middle. CDR3 length: 17 amino acids. CDR3 nucleotides: TGTGCCAGCAGCAAAATTGGGGGAAGGGGGGCCGGAGAGACCCAGTACTTC. Protein product: CASSKIGGRGAGETQYF.

As concerns this clone: This sequence may be a read error, since a much larger clone differs from it by one base. The chain combines TRBV7-6 with TRBJ2-3, with no clear D. The CDR3 has 11 residues. Germline values: CDR1 SGHVS, CDR2 FNYEAQ. The CDR3 DNA follows: TGTGCCAGCAGCCGTGGGGATACGCATTATTTT. Protein: CASSRGDTHYF. Looking up the rest from reference TRBV7-6 and TRBJ2-3 gives the full variable domain: GAGVSQSPRYKVTKRGQDVALRCDPISGHVSLYWYRQALGQGPEFLTYFNYEAQQDKSGLPNDRFSAERPEGSISTLTIQRTEQRDSAMYRCASSRGDTHYFGPGTRLTVL.

This clone is medium-sized within its sample. This sequence joins TRBV19 and TRBJ1-2; D not resolved. The CDR3 sequence is 13 residues long. Germline CDR1 and CDR2: LNHDA and SQIVND (reference sequence). V lost 8 bases and J 0 bases, leaving 10 bases between the germline ends. CDR3 region: CASLGLPNYGYTF. The CDR3 DNA reads as TGTGCCAGTCTTGGACTTCCTAACTATGGCTACACCTTC.

This clone occurred many times. The rearrangement uses TRBV6-4 and TRBJ2-3, with 10 nucleotides matching TRBD2. J lost 0 bases, V lost 0 bases, and 0 bases had no gene match. CDR1 is MRHNA and CDR2 is SNTAGT in the germline V gene. This CDR3 comprises 16 residues. CDR3 coding DNA: TGTGCCAGCAGTGACTCGACTAGCGGGAGCACAGATACGCAGTATTTT. Protein: CASSDSTSGSTDTQYF.

The table lists this clone with a few counts. A junction end diverges from the germline sequence, so it may reflect a read error. J is TRBJ1-2 and V is TRBV6-1; 9 bases align to TRBD1. This CDR3 has 14 residues. Looked up from germline, CDR1 is MNHNS and CDR2 is SASEGT. The CDR3 DNA is TGTACCAGCGGGGGGACAGGGTGCTGGTATGGCTACACCTTC. This codes for CTSGGTGCWYGYTF.

This clone is judged medium-sized. CDR3 nucleotide sequence: TGTGCCAGCAGTGAAGGCGGGGGCGGTGGCTATGGCTACACCTTC. Its translation: CASSEGGGGGYGYTF. The chain couples TRBV6-1 to TRBJ1-2, with D maybe TRBD1 (6 bases). Trimming pared 1 base from V and 4 bases from J, leaving 13 bases between. This CDR3 is 15 amino acids long. Germline V gives CDR1 MNHNS, CDR2 SASEGT.

The chain has TRBV20-1 and TRBJ2-7; TRBD1 aligns across 9 bases. The CDR3 totals 16 residues. The germline V gene encodes CDR1 DFQATT and CDR2 SNEGSKA (reference sequence). The trim removed 5 bases at V and 5 bases at J, leaving 16 bases unmatched. CDR3 in amino acids: CSAPLVGGQGNNEQYF. The CDR3 region has the DNA TGCAGTGCTCCTCTGGTCGGGGGACAGGGCAACAACGAGCAGTACTTC.

This clone was seen more than once but under ten times. The chain has TRBV3-1 and TRBJ1-1; D call uncertain. The CDR3 has 16 residues. V was pared by 0 bases and J by 1 base, with 12 bases between. Germline V gives CDR1 LGHDT, CDR2 YNNKEL (reference sequence). CDR3 nucleotide sequence: TGTGCCAGCAGCCAAGATCGATTGGGCAGGAACACTGAAGCTTTCTTT. Protein: CASSQDRLGRNTEAFF. The full variable domain, completed using reference TRBV3-1 and TRBJ1-1, is DTAVSQTPKYLVTQMGNDKSIKCEQNLGHDTMYWYKQDSKKFLKIMFSYNNKELIINETVPNRFSPKSPDKAHLNLHINSLELGDSAVYFCASSQDRLGRNTEAFFGQGTRLTVV.

This clone came up a few times. The rearrangement joins TRBV6-1 to TRBJ2-2; TRBD1 agrees at 9 bases. The CDR3 runs 14 residues. With 6 bases clipped from V and 5 bases from J, the junction kept 4 bases outside the gene matches. Germline V gives CDR1 MNHNS, CDR2 SASEGT. The CDR3 region is CASRWDRVTGELFF. In DNA, the CDR3 is TGTGCCAGCAGATGGGACAGGGTGACCGGGGAGCTGTTTTTT.

This clone was recorded many times. The chain is built from TRBV5-4 and TRBJ2-1, with 8 bases fitting TRBD2. The ends lost 4 bases at V and 0 bases at J; junction bases unmatched: 6. The CDR3 has 16 residues. Germline V gene data show CDR1 as SGHNT and CDR2 as YYREEE (reference sequence). The CDR3 sequence: CASSTGTSRSYNEQFF. Written as DNA, the CDR3 is TGTGCCAGCAGCACCGGGACTAGTCGCTCCTACAATGAGCAGTTCTTC.

Comment on this clone: The germline gene is not matched at one end of the junction; a read error may be the cause. V and J are TRBV11-2 and TRBJ1-3, with D hard to call. The CDR3 extends over 16 amino acids. Germline V CDR1 and CDR2: SGHAT, FQNNGV. The CDR3 bases are TGTGCCAGCAGCCTGGAGAGCACGCTGTCTGGAAACACCGTATATTTT. Residues: CASSLESTLSGNTVYF.

This clone has a handful of counts. The chain is built from TRBV6-2 or TRBV6-3 and TRBJ2-3; 10 bases line up with TRBD2. Trimming cost V 2 bases and J 10 bases; bases outside gene matches: 9. The CDR3 is 15 amino acids. Germline CDR1 MNHEY, CDR2 SVGEGT. The CDR3 region has the DNA TGTGCCAGCAGTTACGTAGCGGGGGGTACACAGTCGCAGTATTTT. It yields the protein CASSYVAGGTQSQYF.

This clone was counted many times. V is TRBV5-5 and J is TRBJ1-5; D gene uncertain. The CDR3 runs 14 residues. With 3 bases removed from V and 2 bases from J, the gap between germline ends came to 9 bases. Germline V CDR1 and CDR2: SGHKS, YYEKEE (reference sequence). As DNA, the CDR3 is TGTGCCAGCAGCTATATGGGAGGCAATCAGCCCCAGCATTTT. Its translation: CASSYMGGNQPQHF.

J is TRBJ2-2 and V is TRBV11-2; 8 nucleotides line up with TRBD1. The CDR3 totals 14 residues. Trimming removed 5 bases from V and 6 bases from J; junction bases left unmatched: 5. Germline CDR1 SGHAT, CDR2 FQNNGV. The CDR3 reads CASSHLQGAGELFF. The CDR3 DNA reads TGTGCCAGCAGCCACTTACAGGGGGCCGGGGAGCTGTTTTTT.

This clone is medium-sized within its sample. This sequence joins TRBV7-9 and TRBJ2-3, with 13 positions matching TRBD2. V dropped 7 bases and J dropped 4; count of bases not matched to a gene: 8. The germline V gene has CDR1 SEHNR and CDR2 FQNEAQ (reference sequence). The CDR3 is made up of 16 amino acids. The CDR3, as DNA: TGTGCCAGCACCTTTACTAGCGGGAGGGCCGCAGATACGCAGTATTTT. This encodes CASTFTSGRAADTQYF.

With respect to this clone: Germline and junction disagree at one end, which may indicate a read error. The chain couples TRBV6-2 or TRBV6-3 to TRBJ1-2; unclear D gene. The length of the CDR3 is 12 residues. The V gene's germline CDR1 is MNHEY and CDR2 SVGEGT. CDR3 sequence reads: CVSTENLYGYTF. CDR3 bases: TGTGTCAGCACCGAGAACCTCTATGGCTACACCTTC.

Many counts were recorded for this clone. A read error may be the cause here, since a much bigger clone is one base away. Additional DNA sequences in this sample encode the identical CDR3. The chain employs TRBV9 and TRBJ2-7; 8 bases are a match to TRBD2. The CDR3 has 16 amino acids. Germline V gene data show CDR1 as SGDLS and CDR2 as YYNGEE. V lost 3 bases to trimming and J lost 0 bases; unmatched junction nucleotides: 8. The CDR3 protein is CASSAPRLATSYEQYF. DNA for the CDR3: TGTGCCAGCAGCGCCCCTCGACTAGCGACCTCCTACGAGCAGTACTTC.

This clone ranks as medium-sized. V gene TRBV24-1 combines with J gene TRBJ2-7, with 9 bases matching TRBD1. The V gene end was trimmed by 10 bases and the J gene end by 0 bases; junction bases not matched to a gene: 3. The germline CDR1 and CDR2 sequences are KGHDR and SFDVKD. CDR3 length: 13 amino acids. CDR3 nucleotides: TGTGCCACTTCGACAGGGGGCTCCTACGAGCAGTACTTC. Protein product: CATSTGGSYEQYF.

This clone qualifies as medium-sized. The chain carries TRBV2 and TRBJ1-2; D may be TRBD1 (6 bases). The CDR3 is made up of 13 amino acids. V lost 6 bases to trimming and J lost 12 bases, with 20 bases between them. CDR1 is SNHLY, CDR2 FYNNEI, per germline. The chain's CDR3 is CASRRVGAGVNTF. For the CDR3, the DNA is TGTGCCAGCAGGCGGGTGGGGGCAGGGGTTAACACCTTC.

There are many counts of this clone. This may arise from a read error, as a much more abundant clone is one base away. The V and J genes are TRBV9 and TRBJ2-2; D not resolved. Germline assignment: CDR1 SGDLS and CDR2 YYNGEE. This CDR3 has 14 amino acids. CDR3 in DNA: TGTGCCAGCAGAAGGAACAGAGACACCGAGGAGCTGTTTTTT. As protein: CASRRNRDTEELFF. Full variable domain (rest looked up from reference TRBV9 and TRBJ2-2): DSGVTQTPKHLITATGQRVTLRCSPRSGDLSVYWYQQSLDQGLQFLIQYYNGEERAKGNILERFSAQQFPDLHSELNLSSLELGDSALYFCASRRNRDTEELFFGEGSRLTVL.

Regarding this clone: The junction departs from the called germline gene at one end, perhaps through a read error. V and J are TRBV10-3 and TRBJ1-2; TRBD1 aligns across 7 bases. Looked up from germline, CDR1 is ENHRY and CDR2 is SYGVKD. CDR3 length: 15 amino acids. DNA of the CDR3: TGTGCCATCAGTGAGGCCCCGGGACAGAACAATGGCTACAACTTC. Its protein is CAISEAPGQNNGYNF.

This clone was picked up many times. The chain joins TRBV7-8 to TRBJ2-5, with D possibly being TRBD2 (6 bases). The V end lost 3 bases, the J end lost 2 bases, and 13 bases lay between the germline ends. This CDR3 is built from 15 residues. CDR1 and CDR2 (germline): SGHVS, FQNEAQ. The CDR3, as DNA: TGTGCCAGCAGCTTTCGCGGGATCCGGCAAGAGACCCAGTACTTC. This codes for CASSFRGIRQETQYF.

This clone qualifies as medium-sized. The chain has TRBV6-5 and TRBJ1-1, with D perhaps TRBD1 (5 bases). V lost 2 bases, J lost 1 base, and 11 bases lay in between. From germline, CDR1 is MNHEY and CDR2 SVGAGI. The CDR3 has 15 residues. CDR3 nucleotide sequence: TGTGCCAGCAGTTACCGGGGACGGCCGAACACTGAAGCTTTCTTT. Protein sequence: CASSYRGRPNTEAFF.

The chain has TRBV10-3 and TRBJ2-7, with D possibly matching TRBD1 (6 bases). The V end was cut by 2 bases, the J end by 1 base, with 12 bases between. Germline values: CDR1 ENHRY, CDR2 SYGVKD. CDR3 length: 15 residues. The CDR3 protein is CAISEGQGNSYEQYV. The CDR3 DNA is TGTGCCATCAGTGAGGGGCAGGGGAATTCCTACGAGCAGTACGTC.

On this clone: One end of the junction does not line up with germline, which may come from a read error. The chain is built from TRBV30 and TRBJ1-3; tentative D call: TRBD1 (5 bases). The germline V gene encodes CDR1 GTSNPN and CDR2 SVGIG (reference sequence). This CDR3 is 17 amino acids long. The CDR3 sequence is CAWSFRRGGPAGSTIYF. As DNA, the CDR3 is TGTGCCTGGAGTTTCCGACGGGGGGGACCAGCTGGAAGCACCATATATTTT.

This clone has a count of ten or more. The chain joins TRBV7-9 to TRBJ1-1, with TRBD1 as a possible D gene (6 bases). From germline, CDR1 is SEHNR and CDR2 FQNEAQ (reference sequence). V was clipped by 5 bases and J by 6 bases, with 19 bases between them. CDR3 length equals 15 residues. The CDR3: CASSPQGGGNAEAFF. The CDR3 DNA follows: TGTGCCAGCAGCCCACAGGGAGGCGGTAACGCTGAAGCTTTCTTT.

Relative to its sample, this clone is medium-sized. The chain uses TRBV30 and TRBJ1-2; D is unresolved. The ends were cut back, 1 base at V and 4 bases at J, with 7 bases in the middle. CDR1 GTSNPN and CDR2 SVGIG come from the germline V gene (reference sequence). The CDR3 extends over 12 amino acids. CDR3 DNA sequence: TGTGCCTGGAGTGCCCTCTCCTATGGCTACACCTTC. Translating gives CAWSALSYGYTF.